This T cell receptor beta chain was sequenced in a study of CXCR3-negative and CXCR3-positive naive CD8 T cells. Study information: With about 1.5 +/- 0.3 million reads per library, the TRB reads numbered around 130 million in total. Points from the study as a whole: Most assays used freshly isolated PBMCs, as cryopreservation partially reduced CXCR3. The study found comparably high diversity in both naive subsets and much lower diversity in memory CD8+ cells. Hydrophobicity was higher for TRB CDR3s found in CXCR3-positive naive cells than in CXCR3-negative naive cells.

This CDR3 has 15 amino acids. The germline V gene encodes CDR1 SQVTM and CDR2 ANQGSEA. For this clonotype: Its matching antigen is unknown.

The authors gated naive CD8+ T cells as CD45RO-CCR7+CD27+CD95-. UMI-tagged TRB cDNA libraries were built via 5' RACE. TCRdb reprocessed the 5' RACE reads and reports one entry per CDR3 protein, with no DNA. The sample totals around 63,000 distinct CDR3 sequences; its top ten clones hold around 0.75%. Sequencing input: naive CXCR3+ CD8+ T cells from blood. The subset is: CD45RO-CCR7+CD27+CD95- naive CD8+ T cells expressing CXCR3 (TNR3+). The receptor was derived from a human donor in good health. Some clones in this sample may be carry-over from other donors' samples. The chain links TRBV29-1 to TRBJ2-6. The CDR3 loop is CSVEGKRAGANVLTF.